These T cell receptor beta chains were read from a single sample in a study of cytomegalovirus exposure and HLA in healthy donors. The data were produced by immunoSEQ multiplex PCR, yet TCRdb's version contains in-frame clones alone and is incomplete. Of 100,000 to 150,000 clones listed, more than 75% were seen once; the top ten hold approximately 10%. The sample comprised PBMCs. The receptors here all came from a man under 40 in good health and CMV-seropositive. Each CDR3 is given with its conserved first and last residue. The D gene is left open where the match is weak. The size field is filled for only some rows; it gives once, few, many or a size class.

CDR3 protein,V gene,J gene,D gene,clone size
CASSEWVGDEQYF,TRBV6-1,TRBJ2-7,-,-
CASSFGTGTYEQYF,TRBV5-4,TRBJ2-7,-,-
CASSLGTGLNEQFF,TRBV27,TRBJ2-1,TRBD1,once
CASSLFERGREQYF,TRBV18,TRBJ2-7,TRBD2,-
CASSPSDRPGIYGYTF,TRBV27,TRBJ1-2,-,-
CASHDGVPQHF,TRBV6-1,TRBJ1-5,-,-
CASSLFKGASETQYF,TRBV5-4,TRBJ2-5,TRBD1,-
CASSLGASNEQFF,TRBV11-2,TRBJ2-1,-,-
CASSSGTGREQYF,TRBV6-6,TRBJ2-7,-,-
CASSLEGAYEQYF,TRBV5-5,TRBJ2-7,-,-
CATRSGFTYEQYF,TRBV19,TRBJ2-7,-,-
CASRGRAIFGNTIYF,TRBV6-5,TRBJ1-3,-,-
CASSDPGQGDNEQFF,TRBV28,TRBJ2-1,TRBD1,-
CASRPLGQNYGYTF,TRBV6-1,TRBJ1-2,TRBD1,-
CASSAVRTGGFEQYF,TRBV5-6,TRBJ2-7,TRBD1,-
CASSLRPGYNEQFF,TRBV28,TRBJ2-1,-,-
CASALSDTQYF,TRBV12-5,TRBJ2-3,-,-
CASSFQGRGGYTF,TRBV27,TRBJ1-2,-,-
CAWTDRGETQYF,TRBV30,TRBJ2-5,TRBD1,few
CASARFGNSNQPQHF,TRBV7-2,TRBJ1-5,-,few
CASEQGATDHAFF,TRBV28,TRBJ1-1,TRBD1,-
CASSPTSGSVLEQYF,TRBV27,TRBJ2-7,TRBD2,-
CASSPEEGTNTGELFF,TRBV19,TRBJ2-2,-,-
CASSVATGGRTDTQYF,TRBV9,TRBJ2-3,TRBD1,-
CASRTSSTDTQYF,TRBV27,TRBJ2-3,-,once
CASGGGGTEAFF,TRBV2,TRBJ1-1,-,-
CAWNGERTGYGYTF,TRBV30,TRBJ1-2,-,-
CASSLGLAGGNLNEQFF,TRBV27,TRBJ2-1,TRBD2,-
CASSLDLGLNTEAFF,TRBV28,TRBJ1-1,-,few
CASSSDTDEKLFF,TRBV9,TRBJ1-4,-,-
CASSWTSGSYEQYF,TRBV5-1,TRBJ2-7,TRBD2,-
CASSPRSSGRTWRYYEQYF,TRBV14,TRBJ2-7,TRBD2,-
CASSFSLTGVSTDTQYF,TRBV27,TRBJ2-3,TRBD1,-
CASSRRLTVTATSGNTIYF,TRBV4-1,TRBJ1-3,-,-
CASSITGDQPQHF,TRBV27,TRBJ1-5,TRBD1,-
CASSFRGEKLFF,TRBV28,TRBJ1-4,-,-
CASSEFGGVQETQYF,TRBV25-1,TRBJ2-5,TRBD2,-
CASSRGSQETQYF,TRBV5-1,TRBJ2-5,-,-
CASSPQGSGAFF,TRBV19,TRBJ1-1,TRBD1,-
CASSYDRGRRGDEKLFF,TRBV27,TRBJ1-4,TRBD1,-
CASSYSRTSLNYEQYF,TRBV6-5,TRBJ2-7,TRBD2,-
CAWSFSSSLKAFF,TRBV30,TRBJ1-1,-,-
CASNPVRGGRKNTEAFF,TRBV27,TRBJ1-1,-,-
CASSFRDNPYEQYF,TRBV5-4,TRBJ2-7,-,-
CASSYSKRSRINEQFF,TRBV6-5,TRBJ2-1,-,-
CASSFTGGETQYF,TRBV7-3,TRBJ2-5,TRBD1,-
CASGTSGANEQFF,TRBV7-3,TRBJ2-1,TRBD2,-
CATSRAKQVNTEAFF,TRBV15,TRBJ1-1,-,-
CATSLDRVYEQYF,TRBV15,TRBJ2-7,TRBD1,once
CASTGWGQTLYEQYF,TRBV28,TRBJ2-7,TRBD1,-
CASSSQYGSVDTQYF,TRBV4-3,TRBJ2-3,-,-
CASSWGQGNSYEQYF,TRBV28,TRBJ2-7,TRBD1,once
CASSPIHREQYF,TRBV11-2,TRBJ2-7,-,few
CASSLIAGGTNYGYTF,TRBV7-2,TRBJ1-2,TRBD1,-
CASSQAKTQNYGYTF,TRBV4-3,TRBJ1-2,-,-
CAISEGTSGYEQYF,TRBV10-3,TRBJ2-7,TRBD2,-
CASSAGLDYPEQYF,TRBV18,TRBJ2-7,TRBD2,-
CASSQDTGTNEKLFF,TRBV4-3,TRBJ1-4,-,-
CSVEFQAGDMGNTEAFF,TRBV29-1,TRBJ1-1,-,-